One and the same sample provided the 32 T cell receptor beta chains below, sequenced in a study of naive and memory T cell subsets. Overall study findings and caveats: Naive repertoires, especially CD8, held a few larger clonotypes, possibly memory cells re-expressing CD45RA.

Their recognized antigens are unknown. An equimolar mix of two oligonucleotides served as the beta constant-region primer for TRBC1 and TRBC2. Ligated cDNA was amplified by four rounds of PCR with nested alpha and beta constant-region primers and SP2. TCRdb re-called the UMI-ligation and nested PCR reads with MiXCR, one entry per CDR3 protein. The sample holds about 150,000 distinct CDR3 sequences, 22% seen once. What was sequenced was naive CD4+ T cells from blood. Receptor source: a human donor in good health.

V usage is TRBV24-1 and J usage is TRBJ2-1; 8 nucleotides match TRBD2. Germline V gene lookup returns CDR1 KGHDR and CDR2 SFDVKD. The CDR3 has 13 residues. Trimming removed 7 bases from V and 6 bases from J; junction bases left unmatched: 4. CDR3 region: CATSGGTSNEQFF. Here the CDR3 DNA reads TGTGCCACCAGCGGGGGGACTAGCAATGAGCAGTTCTTC.

The CDR3 loop reads CASSLVVFKAAKNIQYF. The CDR3 region has the DNA TGTGCCAGCAGCTTAGTGGTTTTCAAGGCGGCCAAAAACATTCAGTACTTC. This sequence joins TRBV11-2 and TRBJ2-4; D unclear. This CDR3 has 17 amino acids. Between the trimmed V and J ends, which lost 1 base and 1 base, there was a span of 14 bases. Germline V gene lookup returns CDR1 SGHAT and CDR2 FQNNGV. Based on the CDR3 plus reference TRBV11-2 and TRBJ2-4, the full variable domain is EAGVAQSPRYKIIEKRQSVAFWCNPISGHATLYWYQQILGQGPKLLIQFQNNGVVDDSQLPKDRFSAERLKGVDSTLKIQPAKLEDSAVYLCASSLVVFKAAKNIQYFGAGTRLSVL.

This clonotype was counted ten times or more. The chain has TRBV28 and TRBJ2-5; no firm D call. V lost 2 bases and J 5 bases, leaving 6 bases between the germline ends. CDR1 is MDHEN, CDR2 SYDVKM, per germline. The CDR3 totals 12 residues. The CDR3 protein is CASSLVRETQYF. In nucleotides, the CDR3 is TGTGCCAGCAGTTTAGTAAGGGAGACCCAGTACTTC.

The CDR3 DNA reads as TGCAGCACGAGGGACAGACTCAACACCGGGGAGCTGTTTTTT. Encoded protein: CSTRDRLNTGELFF. The rearrangement uses TRBV29-1 and TRBJ2-2; TRBD1 aligns across 7 bases. The CDR3 length is 14 residues. CDR1 and CDR2 from the germline V gene are SQVTM and ANQGSEA. The trim removed 8 bases at V and 2 bases at J, leaving 8 bases unmatched.

This clonotype has just a few counts. This chain uses TRBV12-3 or TRBV12-4 with TRBJ2-7, with 9 positions matching TRBD1. The V gene end was trimmed by 7 bases and the J gene end by 7 bases; junction bases not matched to a gene: 5. CDR3 size: 12 residues. CDR3 sequence (DNA): TGTGCCAGCAAGGGGACAGGGAGAGAGCAGTACTTC. Translated: CASKGTGREQYF.

The rearrangement links TRBV19 to TRBJ2-1, with D unclear. Germline V gene lookup returns CDR1 LNHDA and CDR2 SQIVND (reference sequence). V was trimmed by 3 bases and J by 0 bases, leaving 9 bases between them. The CDR3 runs to 15 residues. CDR3 region: CASSIETSSYNEQFF. CDR3 coding DNA: TGTGCCAGTAGTATCGAGACCTCCTCCTACAATGAGCAGTTCTTC. Using reference TRBV19 and TRBJ2-1 for the parts outside the CDR3, the full variable domain is DGGITQSPKYLFRKEGQNVTLSCEQNLNHDAMYWYRQDPGQGLRLIYYSQIVNDFQKGDIAEGYSVSREKKESFPLTVTSAQKNPTAFYLCASSIETSSYNEQFFGPGTRLTVL.

The J gene is TRBJ2-7, the V gene TRBV3-1; 11 nucleotides align to TRBD1. Germline CDR1 and CDR2: LGHDT and YNNKEL (reference sequence). The CDR3 runs 17 residues. V shed 1 base, J shed 2 bases, and the junction held 7 bases outside the gene matches. In DNA form, the CDR3 reads TGTGCCAGCAGCCAAGCCGGACAGGGGGCGGCCGCCTACGAGCAGTACTTC. It is translated as CASSQAGQGAAAYEQYF.

The chain carries TRBV20-1 and TRBJ1-5; the match to TRBD1 covers 8 bases. The CDR3 sequence is 16 residues long. V dropped 3 bases and J dropped 3; count of bases not matched to a gene: 10. Germline CDR1 is DFQATT and CDR2 is SNEGSKA (reference sequence). The CDR3 protein is CSASRMDRAANQPQHF. The CDR3 bases are TGCAGTGCTAGTCGGATGGACAGGGCGGCCAATCAGCCCCAGCATTTT.

CDR3 loop: CASSLDGFNQPQHF. The CDR3 DNA reads TGTGCCAGCAGCTTAGACGGCTTCAATCAGCCCCAGCATTTT. The genes are TRBV7-2 and TRBJ1-5; D gene unclear. The CDR3 length is 14 residues. CDR1 is SGHTA and CDR2 is FQGNSA in the germline V gene. Trimming removed 1 base at V and 3 bases at J, with 7 bases between.

The chain links TRBV5-1 to TRBJ2-3; D not certain. This CDR3 contains 16 residues. Trimming stripped 5 bases from V and 2 bases from J, with 18 bases between. Per the germline V gene, CDR1 is SGHRS and CDR2 is YFSETQ. CDR3 nucleotides: TGCGCCAGCAGAAACCTAGGACGGAAATTCACAGATACGCAGTATTTT. Translating it yields CASRNLGRKFTDTQYF.

This clonotype was counted between two and nine times. This rearrangement joins TRBV7-9 to TRBJ1-1; D unclear. The CDR3 runs 14 residues. Germline assignment: CDR1 SEHNR and CDR2 FQNEAQ (reference sequence). V was shortened by 1 base and J by 5 bases, with 11 bases between the two germline ends. The CDR3 DNA is TGTGCCAGCAGCTTAGACAGCGTACATACTGAAGCTTTCTTT. As protein: CASSLDSVHTEAFF.

This clonotype was observed a few times. The chain links TRBV7-9 to TRBJ2-1, with D perhaps matching TRBD2 (5 bases). CDR3 length: 16 amino acids. The V gene's germline CDR1 is SEHNR and CDR2 FQNEAQ (reference sequence). Trimming cost V 5 bases and J 8 bases, with 22 bases left between them. CDR3 in amino acids: CASSLPGLSGADEQFF. The CDR3 bases are TGTGCCAGCAGCCTCCCGGGGTTATCTGGTGCCGATGAGCAGTTCTTC.

This clonotype showed up just a few times. In nucleotides, the CDR3 is TGTGCCAGCAGAACTAGCGGTAGATTGTATGAGCAGTTCTTC. This gives the protein CASRTSGRLYEQFF. The gene calls are TRBV12-3 or TRBV12-4 and TRBJ2-1; 8 bases map to TRBD2. V shed 6 bases, J shed 8 bases, and the junction held 9 bases outside the gene matches. There are 14 residues in the CDR3.

The chain links TRBV7-9 to TRBJ1-6, with D tentatively TRBD1 (6 bases). With 4 bases removed from V and 6 bases from J, the gap between germline ends came to 19 bases. The germline V gene encodes CDR1 SEHNR and CDR2 FQNEAQ (reference sequence). CDR3 length: 17 amino acids. The CDR3 DNA reads as TGTGCCAGCAGCTCCGGGACAAGGGTACGGGGTAATTCACCCCTCCACTTT. It translates to CASSSGTRVRGNSPLHF.

This chain connects TRBV25-1 to TRBJ2-1; 10 bases match TRBD2. The junction had 7 bases not matched to a gene; V was cut back by 5 bases and J by 9 bases. CDR1 is MGHDK and CDR2 is SYGVNS in the germline V gene. There are 14 residues in the CDR3. CDR3 bases: TGTGCCAGCAGTATGCTAGCGGGAGTAGGTGAGCAGTTCTTC. Amino acids: CASSMLAGVGEQFF.

V and J are TRBV7-9 and TRBJ2-1; the D gene could be TRBD1 or TRBD2 (5 bases each). Trimming stripped 3 bases from V and 5 bases from J, with 20 bases between. Germline V gene sequence: CDR1 SEHNR, CDR2 FQNEAQ (reference sequence). CDR3 length: 17 residues. CDR3: CASSFSRGGRANNEQFF. As DNA, the CDR3 is TGTGCCAGCAGCTTCTCACGCGGAGGCAGGGCCAACAATGAGCAGTTCTTC.

The V and J genes are TRBV6-2 or TRBV6-3 and TRBJ2-7; D perhaps matches TRBD1 (6 bases). Germline CDR1 reads MNHEY; CDR2 reads SVGEGT. V lost 5 bases and J lost 2, with 16 bases in between. There are 15 residues in the CDR3. The CDR3 here is CASSRPDRGTYEQYF. The CDR3 nucleotides read TGTGCCAGCAGTCGCCCCGATAGGGGGACCTACGAGCAGTACTTC.

The chain joins TRBV5-1 to TRBJ2-1, with D unresolved. CDR1 SGHRS and CDR2 YFSETQ come from the germline V gene. There are 13 residues in the CDR3. V was shortened by 4 bases and J by 6 bases, with 11 bases between the two germline ends. DNA of the CDR3: TGCGCCAGCAGCCTAACTTCCAGCAATGAGCAGTTCTTC. This sequence encodes CASSLTSSNEQFF.

This chain uses TRBV20-1 with TRBJ2-5; tentative D call: TRBD2 (5 bases). Germline CDR1 DFQATT, CDR2 SNEGSKA (reference sequence). This CDR3 region has 14 residues. Trimming left V 0 bases short and J 5 bases short, with 13 bases between. The CDR3: CSARDRRTSETQYF. The CDR3 DNA reads TGCAGTGCTAGAGATAGGCGGACTTCGGAGACCCAGTACTTC.

V is TRBV3-1 and J is TRBJ2-7; TRBD2 matches 10 bases. The germline V gene has CDR1 LGHDT and CDR2 YNNKEL (reference sequence). CDR3 size: 15 residues. Trimming removed 2 bases from V and 5 bases from J; junction bases left unmatched: 6. CDR3 nucleotide sequence: TGTGCCAGCAGCCAATATAGCGGGAGGCCGGACGAGCAGTACTTC. Translating gives CASSQYSGRPDEQYF.

This clonotype was recorded many times. The chain employs TRBV19 and TRBJ2-2; D is undetermined. Trimming took 8 bases from V and 2 from J, leaving 15 bases between them. CDR1 is LNHDA and CDR2 is SQIVND in the germline V gene (reference sequence). This CDR3 is built from 15 residues. The CDR3 DNA is TGTGCCAGTTCTCCCGCCTCGTTAAACACCGGGGAGCTGTTTTTT. It translates to CASSPASLNTGELFF.

The rearrangement links TRBV9 to TRBJ2-3; TRBD2 aligns across 9 bases. CDR1 and CDR2 from the germline V gene are SGDLS and YYNGEE. Trimming removed 4 bases from V and 4 bases from J; junction bases left unmatched: 13. CDR3 length: 17 amino acids. The CDR3 protein is CASSKRGEGALPDTQYF. The DNA for the CDR3 is TGTGCCAGCAGCAAGCGGGGGGAGGGGGCGCTGCCAGATACGCAGTATTTT.

The chain is built from TRBV27 and TRBJ2-3; D ambiguous. The CDR3 extends over 11 amino acids. The V end lost 8 bases, the J end lost 7 bases, and 10 bases lay between the germline ends. Germline values: CDR1 MNHEY, CDR2 SMNVEV (reference sequence). The CDR3 here is CASAFANTQYF. CDR3 in DNA: TGTGCCAGCGCCTTCGCAAATACGCAGTATTTT.

The chain has TRBV20-1 and TRBJ1-5; D is unclear. Per germline, CDR1 DFQATT and CDR2 SNEGSKA (reference sequence). The V end lost 3 bases, the J end lost 4 bases, and 13 bases lay between the germline ends. CDR3 size: 14 residues. The CDR3 spells CSASSSPYNQPQHF. As DNA, the CDR3 is TGCAGTGCTAGCTCTTCGCCTTATAATCAGCCCCAGCATTTT.

This clonotype was counted a few times. The chain is built from TRBV9 and TRBJ2-5; 8 positions agree with TRBD1. Germline V CDR1 and CDR2: SGDLS, YYNGEE. CDR3 length: 16 amino acids. V lost 4 bases to trimming and J lost 2 bases; unmatched junction nucleotides: 10. The CDR3 nucleotides read TGTGCCAGCAGCCTTGGACAGGGCAACCTACAAGAGACCCAGTACTTC. Amino acid sequence: CASSLGQGNLQETQYF.

This clonotype has a handful of counts. The CDR3 protein is CASSAVAPSSGRDTGELFF. The DNA for the CDR3 is TGTGCCAGCAGCGCCGTAGCGCCATCTAGCGGGAGGGACACCGGGGAGCTGTTTTTT. The chain carries TRBV9 and TRBJ2-2; TRBD2 matches 12 bases. The CDR3 has 19 amino acids. The V gene end was trimmed by 3 bases and the J gene end by 3 bases; junction bases not matched to a gene: 12. The germline V gene has CDR1 SGDLS and CDR2 YYNGEE.

The rearrangement joins TRBV11-2 to TRBJ2-4; 9 bases fit TRBD1. This CDR3 comprises 19 residues. Trimming at V came to 5 bases and at J to 0 bases, leaving 14 bases not matched to a gene. Per the germline V gene, CDR1 is SGHAT and CDR2 is FQNNGV. This CDR3 reads CASSAPRTGDQLAKNIQYF. CDR3 bases: TGTGCCAGCAGCGCACCACGGACAGGGGACCAGCTAGCCAAAAACATTCAGTACTTC.

The chain uses TRBV9 and TRBJ1-1; unclear D gene. The V end was cut by 0 bases, the J end by 0 bases, with 9 bases between. The CDR3 runs to 15 residues. Germline-derived CDR1 and CDR2 are SGDLS and YYNGEE. The CDR3 sequence is CASSVDPEMNTEAFF. The CDR3 DNA follows: TGTGCCAGCAGCGTAGATCCGGAGATGAACACTGAAGCTTTCTTT.

This clonotype was found a few times. CDR3 DNA: TGTGCCAGCAGTTTAGTAGGGATAGGAAATCAGCCCCAGCATTTT. Its protein is CASSLVGIGNQPQHF. V and J are TRBV28 and TRBJ1-5; unclear D gene. V was cut by 2 bases and J by 4 bases, with 12 bases left in between. In germline, CDR1 is MDHEN, CDR2 SYDVKM. The CDR3 is 15 residues long.

This clonotype came up many times. The chain couples TRBV11-2 to TRBJ2-7; D is possibly TRBD1 or TRBD2 (6 bases each). The CDR3 sequence is 17 residues long. Per the germline V gene, CDR1 is SGHAT and CDR2 is FQNNGV. V was cut by 1 base and J by 1 base, with 17 bases left in between. For the CDR3, the DNA is TGTGCCAGCAGCTTAGTTGTAGGGGGGTTGAGGTCCTACGAGCAGTACTTC. This codes for CASSLVVGGLRSYEQYF.

The V call is TRBV28, the J call TRBJ2-2; D may be TRBD1 or TRBD2 (5 bases each). The CDR3 is 13 residues long. Germline V gene data show CDR1 as MDHEN and CDR2 as SYDVKM. Deletions cut 6 bases from V and 8 bases from J, with 13 bases between. Here the CDR3 reads CASRGRGAGELFF. The CDR3 coding sequence is TGTGCCAGCAGGGGACGGGGAGCGGGGGAGCTGTTTTTT.

The V and J genes are TRBV5-4 and TRBJ1-1; possible D gene TRBD1, 5 bases. Per germline, CDR1 SGHNT and CDR2 YYREEE (reference sequence). V dropped 5 bases and J dropped 3 bases, with 17 bases sitting between them. This CDR3 has 15 residues. The CDR3: CASSLVGPGHTEAFF. The DNA of the CDR3 is TGTGCCAGCAGTCTCGTCGGGCCAGGGCACACTGAAGCTTTCTTT.